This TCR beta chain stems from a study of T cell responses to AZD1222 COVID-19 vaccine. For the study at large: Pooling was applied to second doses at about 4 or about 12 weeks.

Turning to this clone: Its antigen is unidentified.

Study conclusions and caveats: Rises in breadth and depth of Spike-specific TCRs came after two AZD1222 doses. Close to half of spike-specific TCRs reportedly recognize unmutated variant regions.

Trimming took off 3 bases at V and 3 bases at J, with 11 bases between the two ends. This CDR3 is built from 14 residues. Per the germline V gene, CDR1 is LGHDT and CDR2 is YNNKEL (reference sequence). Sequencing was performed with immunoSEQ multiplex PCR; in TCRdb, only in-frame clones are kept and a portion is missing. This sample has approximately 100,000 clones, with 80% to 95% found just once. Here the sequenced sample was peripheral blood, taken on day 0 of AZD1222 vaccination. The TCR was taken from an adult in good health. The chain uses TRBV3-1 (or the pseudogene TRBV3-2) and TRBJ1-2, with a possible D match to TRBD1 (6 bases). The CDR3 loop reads CASSQGGGYYGYTF. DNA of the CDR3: TGTGCCAGCAGCCAGGGGGGCGGGTACTATGGCTACACCTTC.